Below, one TCR beta chain is given with its context. Unique molecular identifiers were incorporated when the TCRbeta library was constructed. TCRdb re-analysed the PCR reads in MiXCR, keeping a single row per CDR3 protein. In the table there are 200,000 to 300,000 distinct CDR3 sequences, more than 20% of which are singletons. From germline, CDR1 is SGHRS and CDR2 YFSETQ. This CDR3 comprises 13 residues. V was trimmed by 4 bases and J by 11 bases, leaving 18 bases between them. This record comes from a study of T-cell reconstitution after alpha-beta-depleted transplantation in children. Sample: PBMCs, taken before TCRalphabeta/CD19-depleted stem cell transplant. The gene calls are TRBV5-1 and TRBJ1-2; D is possibly TRBD1 (5 bases). The sequence came from a girl aged 2 to 9 with Fanconi anemia, due to receive a stem cell transplant. The chain's CDR3 is CASSRSRDYPYTF. Here the CDR3 DNA reads TGCGCCAGCAGCAGAAGCAGGGATTATCCTTACACCTTC.